This TCR beta chain was observed in a study of OX40 agonist ivuxolimab in advanced cancers. Context from the whole study: Ivuxolimab was an agonistic, fully human IgG2 monoclonal antibody directed against OX40 (CD134), a costimulatory receptor. Among the roughly 50 dose-escalation patients, around 19 had hepatocellular carcinoma, approximately 15 melanoma, 9 renal cell carcinoma and 9 head and neck cancer. Prior anti-PD-1, anti-PD-L1 or anti-CTLA-4 therapy was permitted, and approximately 40% of dose-escalation patients had received checkpoint inhibitors. The point of sequencing TCRbeta in the periphery was to test whether ivuxolimab changed TCR sequence diversity and drove clonal T-cell expansion. A male proportion of 82.7% and a mean age of approximately 58 years, ranging from about 23 to 90, were recorded for the dose-escalation cohort. The paper reports the monotherapy dose-escalation portion (N = 52 patients) of the phase I ivuxolimab trial. Partial responses were achieved by three dose-escalation patients, of whom one had hepatocellular carcinoma and two had cutaneous melanoma. Intravenous ivuxolimab was administered to patients every 2 weeks at six dose levels: 0.01, 0.1, 0.3, 1.5, 3 and 10 mg/kg. Results the study describes overall, beyond this receptor: Low levels of normalized T-cell clonal expansion were also seen in some nonresponding patients. After ivuxolimab, more expanded clones were found on average in CD8+ T cells than in CD4+ T cells. At doses of 0.1 to 3.0 mg/kg, clonal expansion of both CD4+ and CD8+ blood T cells was observed from baseline to week 6. In partial responders in the 0.1-3.0 mg/kg groups, normalized peripheral clonal expansion was found to be among the lowest, especially among CD8+ T cells. Antigen specificity was not determined for the clonally expanded peripheral T cells.

As to this clone: Its antigen remains unidentified. The sample holds no much larger clone one base away, and base qualities are not on file.

Patients with autoimmune disease history or receiving systemic immunosuppression were excluded from the trial. In every dose cohort, peripheral blood was drawn for TCR sequencing at baseline, cycle 4 day 1, and cycle 7 day 1. Samples were obtained from an open-label, multicenter, first-in-human phase I dose-escalation trial of ivuxolimab. Adults with locally advanced or metastatic melanoma, renal cell carcinoma, hepatocellular carcinoma or head and neck squamous cell carcinoma were enrolled in the trial. Before TCR sequencing, CD4+ T cells and CD8+ T cells were sorted from peripheral blood as separate populations. Genomic DNA was isolated from the sorted cells so that the TCRbeta CDR3 region could be sequenced. The immunoSEQ Assay was used for sequencing of TCRbeta CDR3 regions. What TCRdb holds here is the immuneACCESS table cut down to in-frame rearrangements. Part of the clones is not present; checked against another copy, under half of the missing clones reflect an unresolved V gene, and the others are unexplained. This sample lists 25,000 to 35,000 clones; 80% to 90% were detected once. Together, the top ten hold approximately 31% of the sample.

V loses 7 bases, J loses 0 bases, and the germline ends lie 12 bases apart. The germline V gene sets CDR1 to MDHEN and CDR2 to SYDVKM. There are 14 amino acids in the CDR3, from cysteine to phenylalanine inclusive. Solely the CDR3 DNA is kept, with 42 bases framed from the first base. The starting material was CD4+ or CD8+ T cells sorted from blood, obtained in a trial of the OX40 agonist ivuxolimab. The rearranged segments are TRBV28 and TRBJ2-5, with no confidently assigned D gene. The sequence was collected from an adult with an advanced solid tumor such as melanoma, head and neck, liver or kidney cancer. This receptor carries the CDR3 CASNSYRDQETQYF. The DNA sequence is TGTGCCAGCAACTCATACCGGGACCAAGAGACCCAGTACTTC.